This T cell receptor (beta chain) emerged from a study of CD8+CD57+ T cells in acquired aplastic anemia listed by TCRdb under 2018. In the study overall: A mean of around 3.2 ug of DNA, ranging from roughly 0.2 to 30 ug, was extracted from sorted CD4+ and CD8+ cells. For healthy donor samples, the average read count was around 10 million for CD4+ cells and approximately 11 million for CD8+ cells. Results and caveats for the whole study, not just this receptor: CD8+ Simpson's diversity did not differ significantly between patients and healthy controls (P=0.060). Fewer than 35 CD8+ CDR3 sequences were found to be shared between patients and controls, but these sequences appeared to be highly expressed in patients and within the immunodominant clones of the patients.

This clonotype was seen at least ten times. Its antigen has not been determined. Base-call qualities are not available, and no considerably larger clone is one nucleotide away. In the study, sorted CD4+ and CD8+ blood T cells from patients with severe aplastic anemia and from healthy subjects underwent deep sequencing of TCR repertoires. Ficoll-Paque density gradient centrifugation was used to isolate peripheral blood mononuclear cells. Before DNA extraction, CD4+ and CD8+ T cells were sorted by FACS or by magnetic beads. CDR1 and CDR2 are read off the germline V gene (reference sequence) as DFQATT and SNEGSKA. The CDR3 spans 13 residues, from the cysteine through the phenylalanine. Of the read, only the CDR3 DNA is kept; its 39 bases are in frame from base 1. Trimming takes 3 bases from V and 1 base from J, and the germline ends sit 7 bases apart. Genomic DNA was used as template for profiling of TCR beta VDJ combinations and CDR3 sequences. An Illumina HiSeq 2000 was used for TCR repertoire sequencing. The authors' analysis ran thus. TRBV/TRBJ rearrangement plots, CDR3 size and DJ length profiles, and Simpson's diversity index were used to assess repertoires. The immunodominant clone was defined as the most abundant DNA sequence in deep sequencing data. CDR3 amino acid sequences were checked for sharing across subjects and were also compared against the VDJdb database and published repertoires. Through fastp at Q25 and MiXCR, TCRdb rebuilt clones from the public reads, retaining in-frame beta chains. Duplicate CDR3 protein sequences are folded into a single record with the most common DNA and genes. TCRdb's processing, not the authors' own work, is the source of the V and J calls. The sample yields 180,000 or so distinct CDR3 sequences; approximately 45% were counted once. Jointly, the top ten make up approximately 2.9% of the sample.

The source of this sequence is a human donor in good health. This chain is built from TRBV20-1 and TRBJ2-1, with no reliable assignment of the D segment. The sample comprised sorted CD4+, CD8+, or CD8+CD57+ T cells (not recorded which) from PBMCs. In nucleotides, the sequence is TGCAGTGCTAGTCCCCGATCCTACAATGAGCAGTTCTTC. Its translation reads: CSASPRSYNEQFF.